This T cell receptor (beta chain) stems from a study of control samples from healthy donors and cancer patients. The assay was immunoSEQ multiplex PCR, and TCRdb's table has in-frame clones only and misses some. The data show under 70,000 clones, around 95% seen once. Germline lookup yields CDR1 SGHTA and CDR2 FQGNSA. The CDR3 is made up of 14 amino acids. The V and J ends lost 3 bases and 4 bases, in that order; junction bases with no gene match: 4. Sequencing used blood. This sequence originates from a woman in her late teens or twenties in good health. The chain joins TRBV7-2 to TRBJ2-5, with 8 bases matching TRBD2. The CDR3 sequence: CASSLSGGAETQYF. The CDR3 DNA follows: TGTGCCAGCAGCTTGAGCGGGGGTGCAGAGACCCAGTACTTC.